The rows below give T cell receptor beta chains drawn from one sample of a study of blood T cell repertoires in COVID-19. Data came from immunoSEQ multiplex PCR; TCRdb stores just in-frame clones and leaves some out. The sample has over 150,000 clones, under 90% seen once. The sequenced sample was peripheral blood. The receptors here all came from a human donor in a cohort sampled during active COVID-19. Both conserved end residues are part of each CDR3. The order of the fields is D gene, V gene, J gene, clone size, CDR3 DNA, CDR3 protein. The D gene is left open where the match is weak. The size entry is marked missing in some rows and otherwise reads once, few, many or a size class.

NA	TRBV6-5	TRBJ2-3	NA	TGTGCCAGTCAGGGGGGCTTTAGCACAGATACGCAGTATTTT	CASQGGFSTDTQYF
TRBD1	TRBV5-1	TRBJ2-6	NA	TGCGCCAGCAGCTTAATGAGGGACAGCTCTGGGGCCAACGTCCTGACTTTC	CASSLMRDSSGANVLTF
TRBD1	TRBV2	TRBJ1-2	few	TGTGCCATTCCCGGGACAGCGTATGGCTACACCTTC	CAIPGTAYGYTF
TRBD1	TRBV18	TRBJ1-2	few	TGTGCCAGCTCACCGGAACAGGGGGCAGGGGACTATGGCTACACCTTC	CASSPEQGAGDYGYTF
NA	TRBV19	TRBJ1-1	NA	TGTGCCAGTAGTATTAGTGGTGATGGCACTGAAGCTTTCTTT	CASSISGDGTEAFF
NA	TRBV11-2	TRBJ1-1	once	TGTGCCAGCAGCTTAGATTGGACAAACACTGAAGCTTTCTTT	CASSLDWTNTEAFF
NA	TRBV5-6	TRBJ2-4	once	TGTGCCAGCAACTTGAACTTAGGGGACATTCAGTACTTC	CASNLNLGDIQYF
NA	TRBV6-1	TRBJ2-7	NA	TGTGCCAGCAGTGAAGCCCCAGGGGTCGAGCAGTACTTC	CASSEAPGVEQYF
TRBD2	TRBV4-2	TRBJ2-3	NA	TGTGCCAGCAGCCAAGATGGGACTAGCGGGGGGGCTGGGGATACGCAGTATTTT	CASSQDGTSGGAGDTQYF
NA	TRBV7-8	TRBJ1-1	NA	TGTGCCAGCAGCTTCAGCACTGAAGCTTTCTTT	CASSFSTEAFF
TRBD1	TRBV9	TRBJ1-3	NA	TGTGCCAGCAGCGGGACAGGGGTTAACACCATATATTTT	CASSGTGVNTIYF
NA	TRBV5-1	TRBJ2-7	NA	TGCGCCAGCAGCTTGTCGGGATTAGGCAGACAAGAGCAGTACTTC	CASSLSGLGRQEQYF
TRBD1	TRBV11-1	TRBJ2-7	NA	TGTGCCAGCAGCCGAGGGACAGGGTCCTTCGAGCAGTACTTC	CASSRGTGSFEQYF
TRBD1	TRBV19	TRBJ1-4	NA	TGTGCCAGCACGACAGGGCGGCGTGAAAAACTGTTTTTT	CASTTGRREKLFF
NA	TRBV5-5	TRBJ1-2	NA	TGTGCCAGCAGCTCCGAATGGAGGGGGGGTACTAACTATGGCTACACCTTC	CASSSEWRGGTNYGYTF
TRBD1	TRBV6-6	TRBJ1-2	NA	TGTGCCAGCAGCTACTCGGCCGGGACAGGGGTTGATCTCTACACCTTC	CASSYSAGTGVDLYTF
NA	TRBV7-2	TRBJ2-1	NA	TGTGCCAGCAGCTTTAAGAGGTCCTACAATGAGCAGTTCTTC	CASSFKRSYNEQFF
TRBD2	TRBV6-5	TRBJ2-7	NA	TGTGCCAGCAGGGTAGCGGGGGGCGAAAAGCAGTACTTC	CASRVAGGEKQYF
TRBD1	TRBV5-8	TRBJ1-1	NA	TGTGCCGAGGGCAGGGGGCGGAACACTGAAGCTTTCTTT	CAEGRGRNTEAFF
TRBD1	TRBV5-1	TRBJ1-1	once	TGCGCCAGCAGCCTGGGGACAGGGAGGCTATCTGAAGCTTTCTTT	CASSLGTGRLSEAFF
TRBD2	TRBV2	TRBJ2-5	NA	TGTGCCAGCAGCAGACTAGCGGGGATAGAGACCCAGTACTTC	CASSRLAGIETQYF
NA	TRBV9	TRBJ1-1	once	TGTGCCAGCAGCGTAGCCCCAGAAGGAGAGACGCTAGTCTTT	CASSVAPEGETLVF
NA	TRBV28	TRBJ1-5	NA	TGTGCCAGCAGGCAGGGAGGGTTGCAGCCCCAGCATTTT	CASRQGGLQPQHF
TRBD2	TRBV9	TRBJ2-5	NA	TGTGCCAGCAGCGTAGTGGGGGAGGGGGAGACCCAGTACTTC	CASSVVGEGETQYF
NA	TRBV4-1	TRBJ1-4	NA	TGCGCCAGCAGCCAAGAGGAGGGGCAGAGTGAAAAACTGTTTTTT	CASSQEEGQSEKLFF
NA	TRBV10-2	TRBJ2-1	NA	TGCGCCAGCAGTGAGTCACCCCCCGAAAGACAGAACAATGAGCAGTTCTTC	CASSESPPERQNNEQFF
NA	TRBV5-6	TRBJ1-1	NA	TGTGCCAGCAGCGACACAGGGAACACTGAAGCTTTCTTT	CASSDTGNTEAFF
NA	TRBV24-1	TRBJ1-4	NA	TGTGCCACCAGTGGCCCGGGGAGGACGGGGCTTACAACTAATGAAAAACTGTTTTTT	CATSGPGRTGLTTNEKLFF
TRBD1	TRBV18	TRBJ2-7	NA	TGTGCCAGCTCACCACCGCGACAGGGGGCCTACGAGCAGTACTTC	CASSPPRQGAYEQYF
TRBD1	TRBV24-1	TRBJ2-1	NA	TGTGCCACCAGTGACCTGGACAGGGGTGACAATGAGCAGTTCTTC	CATSDLDRGDNEQFF
TRBD2	TRBV2	TRBJ2-7	NA	TGTGCCAGCAGTGTCTCGGGGGGGATGAGCGAGCAGTACTTC	CASSVSGGMSEQYF
NA	TRBV5-1	TRBJ2-7	NA	TGCGCCAGCAGCCCCTACCGGGACTCCTACGAGCAGTACTTC	CASSPYRDSYEQYF
NA	TRBV6-5	TRBJ2-2	NA	TGTGCCAGCAGCACTAGGTTCGCGAACACCGGGGAGCTGTTTTTT	CASSTRFANTGELFF
NA	TRBV6-5	TRBJ1-2	NA	TGTGCCAGCAGTCAACCAGGGGTTAACTATGGCTACACCTTC	CASSQPGVNYGYTF
NA	TRBV3-1/TRBV3-2	TRBJ2-1	NA	TGTGCCAGCAGCCCCCGACAGGAGACCTACAATGAGCAGTTCTTC	CASSPRQETYNEQFF
TRBD1	TRBV5-1	TRBJ2-7	NA	TGCGCCAGCTGGGACAGACTCGAGCAGTACTTC	CASWDRLEQYF
NA	TRBV5-4	TRBJ1-2	once	TGTGCCAGCAGCAACTGGACAGCTTATGGCTACACCTTC	CASSNWTAYGYTF
TRBD2	TRBV6-1	TRBJ2-1	NA	TGTGCCAGCAGTGATCGGCGCGGGGGGGCCTACAATGAGCAGTTCTTC	CASSDRRGGAYNEQFF
TRBD1	TRBV29-1	TRBJ1-2	NA	TGCAGCGTTCAGGAGGACAGGGGGCAAGGTGGCTACACCTTC	CSVQEDRGQGGYTF
TRBD1	TRBV18	TRBJ1-5	NA	TGTGCCAGCTCCCTACAGGGGGCCAGGCAGCCCCAGCATTTT	CASSLQGARQPQHF
TRBD2	TRBV4-2	TRBJ2-7	NA	TGTGCCAGCAGCCAAGAGTCAGCGGGGAGCACCTACGAGCAGTACTTC	CASSQESAGSTYEQYF
NA	TRBV6-5	TRBJ1-4	NA	TGTGCCAGCAGTTACTCGGCGGGGATTGGTGAAAAACTGTTTTTT	CASSYSAGIGEKLFF
TRBD1	TRBV27	TRBJ1-1	NA	TGTGCCAGCAGTTCAACACACACAGGGGGCCGGGGTTTCTTT	CASSSTHTGGRGFF
TRBD2	TRBV5-1	TRBJ2-3	NA	TGCGCCAGCAGGCAGGGACTAGGTTCCGATACGCAGTATTTT	CASRQGLGSDTQYF
TRBD1	TRBV6-4	TRBJ1-6	NA	TGTGCCAGCAGTAATGACAGGGATGGTTCACCCCTCCACTTT	CASSNDRDGSPLHF
TRBD1	TRBV18	TRBJ1-1	NA	TGTGCCAGCTCAGCCGACAGGGAAGCTGAAGCTTTCTTT	CASSADREAEAFF
TRBD2	TRBV3-1/TRBV3-2	TRBJ2-5	NA	TGTGCCAGCAGCCAGTTAGCGGGGGGGCTAGAGACCCAGTACTTC	CASSQLAGGLETQYF
NA	TRBV6-1	TRBJ1-2	NA	TGTGCCAGCAGTGAAGCGGTGGGGCTGAACTATGGCTACACCTTC	CASSEAVGLNYGYTF
NA	TRBV30	TRBJ2-7	NA	TGTGCCTGGAGTGGGCGGCGGGGCTACGAGCAGTACTTC	CAWSGRRGYEQYF
NA	TRBV25-1	TRBJ2-1	NA	TGTGCCAGCAGTGAATATGGGAGAGGAAGTGAGCAGTTCTTC	CASSEYGRGSEQFF
NA	TRBV6-6	TRBJ2-5	NA	TGTGCCAGCAGTTACTTGGGAGGTCGGGAGACCCAGTACTTC	CASSYLGGRETQYF
TRBD1	TRBV6-5	TRBJ1-2	NA	TGTGCCAGCAGTTACGTCGACAGGGATGGCTACACCTTC	CASSYVDRDGYTF